This section outlines one TCR beta chain sequence together with its context. The CDR3 sequence is 15 residues long. The V end was cut by 1 base, the J end by 3 bases, with 11 bases between. The germline V gene encodes CDR1 SGHRS and CDR2 YFSETQ. This sample is drawn from a study of cytomegalovirus exposure and HLA in healthy donors. Use of 60 Vbeta and 13 Jbeta primers characterized the PCR. The method was immunoSEQ multiplex PCR; TCRdb's version includes in-frame clones alone and lacks a portion of them. The profile shows 150,000 to 200,000 clones, roughly 78% of them singletons. Sequencing was carried out using PBMCs. This TCR was recovered from a woman aged 45-65 years in good health and CMV-seropositive. The chain employs TRBV5-1 and TRBJ1-3; perhaps TRBD1 as D (6 bases). CDR3 loop: CASSLQAGDGNTIYF. CDR3 nucleotides: TGCGCCAGCAGCTTGCAGGCAGGGGATGGAAACACCATATATTTT. Drawing the rest from reference TRBV5-1 and TRBJ1-3, the complete variable domain is KAGVTQTPRYLIKTRGQQVTLSCSPISGHRSVSWYQQTPGQGLQFLFEYFSETQRNKGNFPGRFSGRQFSNSRSEMNVSTLELGDSALYLCASSLQAGDGNTIYFGEGSWLTVV.